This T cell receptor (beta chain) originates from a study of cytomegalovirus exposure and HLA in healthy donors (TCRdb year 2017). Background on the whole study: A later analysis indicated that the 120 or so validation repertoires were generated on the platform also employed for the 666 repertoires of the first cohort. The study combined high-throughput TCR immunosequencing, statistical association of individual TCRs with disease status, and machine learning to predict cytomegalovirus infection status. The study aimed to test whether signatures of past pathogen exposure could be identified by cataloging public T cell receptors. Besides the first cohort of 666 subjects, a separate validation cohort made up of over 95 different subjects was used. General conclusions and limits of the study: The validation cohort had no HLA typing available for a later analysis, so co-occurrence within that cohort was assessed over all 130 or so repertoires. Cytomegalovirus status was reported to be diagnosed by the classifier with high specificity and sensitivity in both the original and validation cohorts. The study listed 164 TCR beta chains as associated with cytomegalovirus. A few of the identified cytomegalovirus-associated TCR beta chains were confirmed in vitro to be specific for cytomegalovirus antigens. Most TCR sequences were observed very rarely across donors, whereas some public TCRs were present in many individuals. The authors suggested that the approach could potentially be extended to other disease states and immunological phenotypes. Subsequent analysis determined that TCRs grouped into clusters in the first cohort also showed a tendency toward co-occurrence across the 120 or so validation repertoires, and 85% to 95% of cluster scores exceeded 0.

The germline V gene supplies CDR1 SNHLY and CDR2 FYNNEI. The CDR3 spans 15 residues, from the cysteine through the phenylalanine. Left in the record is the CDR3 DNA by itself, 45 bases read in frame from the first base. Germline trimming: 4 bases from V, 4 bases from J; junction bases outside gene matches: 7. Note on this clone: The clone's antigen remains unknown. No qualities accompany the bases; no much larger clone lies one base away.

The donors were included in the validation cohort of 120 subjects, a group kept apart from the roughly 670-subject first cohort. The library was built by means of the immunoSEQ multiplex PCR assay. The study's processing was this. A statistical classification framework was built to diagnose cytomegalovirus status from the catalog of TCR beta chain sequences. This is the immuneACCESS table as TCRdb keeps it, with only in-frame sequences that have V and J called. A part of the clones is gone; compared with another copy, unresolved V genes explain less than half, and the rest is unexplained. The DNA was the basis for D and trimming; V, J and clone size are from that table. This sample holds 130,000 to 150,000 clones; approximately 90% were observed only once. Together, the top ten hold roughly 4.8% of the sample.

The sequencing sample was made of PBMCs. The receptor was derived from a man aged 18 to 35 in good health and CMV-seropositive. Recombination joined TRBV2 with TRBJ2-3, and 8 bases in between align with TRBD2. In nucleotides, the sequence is TGTGCCAGCAGTGCGTTGCGGGGGGCGGCAGATACGCAGTATTTT. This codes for CASSALRGAADTQYF.